Listed below are T cell receptor beta chains from one sample, sequenced in a study of T cell responses to AZD1222 COVID-19 vaccine. Method: immunoSEQ multiplex PCR; TCRdb's copy keeps in-frame clones and lacks some. The sample yields about 110,000 clones, 89% seen once. Sequencing was performed on peripheral blood, taken on day 0 of AZD1222 vaccination. These receptors were collected from an adult in good health. Each CDR3 is given with its conserved first and last residue. Fields, in order: J gene, D gene, clone size, V gene, CDR3 DNA, CDR3 protein. The D gene is left open where the match is weak. Clone size is shown for a subset of rows, as once, few, many or a class of expanded clone.

TRBJ2-7 | - | - | TRBV7-2 | TGTGCCAGCAGCCTCGGGACCGTCCCCCTCTACGAGCAGTACTTC | CASSLGTVPLYEQYF
TRBJ1-1 | - | - | TRBV18 | TGTGCCAGCTCACCACCGGTGGCAGGGGCGCGGACTGAAGCTTTCTTT | CASSPPVAGARTEAFF
TRBJ1-4 | - | - | TRBV11-2 | TGTGCCAGCAGCCCCCCGACAGCAACTAATGAAAAACTGTTTTTT | CASSPPTATNEKLFF
TRBJ1-2 | - | - | TRBV13 | TGTGCCAGCAGCTTGGGGACTTTCGGAGGCTACACCTTC | CASSLGTFGGYTF
TRBJ1-4 | - | - | TRBV7-2 | TGTGCCAGCAGCTTAGCGTTTGGAGGTGGTAATGAAAAACTGTTTTTT | CASSLAFGGGNEKLFF
TRBJ2-7 | - | - | TRBV7-3 | TGTGCCAGCAGCTTAGGCGGCGGCCGCTCCTACGAGCAGTACTTC | CASSLGGGRSYEQYF
TRBJ2-1 | - | - | TRBV7-7 | TGTGCCAGCAGCTTAGGGCAGGGGAGAAACTACAATGAGCAGTTCTTC | CASSLGQGRNYNEQFF
TRBJ1-2 | - | - | TRBV6-2/TRBV6-3 | TGTGCCAGCAGTTACAGCGAAGTCTATGGCTACACCTTC | CASSYSEVYGYTF
TRBJ2-5 | - | - | TRBV18 | TGTGCCAGCTCACCGGATCGGCGGGAGACCCAGTACTTC | CASSPDRRETQYF
TRBJ2-3 | - | - | TRBV9 | TGTGCCAGCAGCGTAGGGGGCACAGATACGCAGTATTTT | CASSVGGTDTQYF
TRBJ2-1 | - | - | TRBV19 | TGTGCCAGTAGTATATCGGGGGTTATATCCTACAATGAGCAGTTCTTC | CASSISGVISYNEQFF
TRBJ2-5 | TRBD1 | - | TRBV6-5 | TGTGCCAGCAGGCGACAGGGCGCTACAGAGACCCAGTACTTC | CASRRQGATETQYF
TRBJ2-7 | TRBD2 | - | TRBV9 | TGTGCCAGCAGCCCGAGACTAGCGGGAGGGCTCGAGCAGTACTTC | CASSPRLAGGLEQYF
TRBJ2-7 | TRBD2 | once | TRBV5-1 | TGCGCCAGCACCCGCAAGGGGTCAGCGGGGGAGTGGTACGAGCAGTACTTC | CASTRKGSAGEWYEQYF
TRBJ2-2 | - | - | TRBV6-5 | TGTGCCAGTACATCGAACACCGGGGAGCTGTTTTTT | CASTSNTGELFF
TRBJ2-5 | TRBD2 | - | TRBV19 | TGTGCCAGTAGTATTCTAGCGGGGAACCAAGAGACCCAGTACTTC | CASSILAGNQETQYF
TRBJ2-7 | TRBD2 | - | TRBV4-3 | TGCGCCAGCAGCCAATCCGGGACTAGCGGGACCTACGAGCAGTACTTC | CASSQSGTSGTYEQYF
TRBJ2-1 | - | - | TRBV7-9 | TGTGCCAGCAGCAGCGGCGGCGGGATGCTTTCCAATGAGCAGTTCTTC | CASSSGGGMLSNEQFF
TRBJ2-1 | TRBD1 | - | TRBV5-1 | TGCGCCAGCAGCCTGGGACAGGAAACGCCTAGCTCCTACAATGAGCAGTTCTTC | CASSLGQETPSSYNEQFF
TRBJ1-3 | TRBD1 | - | TRBV19 | TGTGCCAGTAGGACACAGGGGGCCTCTGGAAACACCATATATTTT | CASRTQGASGNTIYF
TRBJ1-3 | TRBD1 | - | TRBV10-3 | TGTGCCATCAGTCCGGGACAGGGGGCCCTCTCCTCTGGAAACACCATATATTTT | CAISPGQGALSSGNTIYF
TRBJ2-7 | TRBD1 | - | TRBV18 | TGTGCCAGCTCACCACTGTCACAGGGGGGCTACGAGCAGTACTTC | CASSPLSQGGYEQYF
TRBJ2-1 | - | - | TRBV5-1 | TGCGCCAGCACAGGGGCCCCTTTGCCATCCAATGAGCAGTTCTTC | CASTGAPLPSNEQFF
TRBJ2-5 | TRBD2 | - | TRBV5-1 | TGCGCCAGCAATAGCGGGAGAGACCAAGAGACCCAGTACTTC | CASNSGRDQETQYF
TRBJ1-1 | - | - | TRBV2 | TGTGCCAGCAGTCAAACTGGGGGGCTCACTGAAGCTTTCTTT | CASSQTGGLTEAFF
TRBJ1-5 | - | - | TRBV3-1/TRBV3-2 | TGTGCCAGCAGCCAAACACGGGGAGAAGGCAATCAGCCCCAGCATTTT | CASSQTRGEGNQPQHF
TRBJ2-3 | - | - | TRBV7-9 | TGTGCCAGCAGCGCCACAGGGTCCATCACAGATACGCAGTATTTT | CASSATGSITDTQYF
TRBJ2-4 | - | - | TRBV5-1 | TGCGCCAGCAGCTTGGCCCCGGTCTCCGGCCAAAACATTCAGTACTTC | CASSLAPVSGQNIQYF
TRBJ2-6 | - | - | TRBV28 | TGTGCCACCGACCCCCGGGCAGGGGCCAACGTCCTGACTTTC | CATDPRAGANVLTF
TRBJ2-6 | - | - | TRBV27 | TGTGCCAGCAGCCATATATCAGGGGCGAGGGGCTCTGGGGCCAACGTCCTGACTTTC | CASSHISGARGSGANVLTF
TRBJ2-7 | - | - | TRBV28 | TGTGCCAGCAGTTTACTAGCCACCTACGAGCAGTACTTC | CASSLLATYEQYF
TRBJ1-1 | TRBD1 | - | TRBV9 | TGTGCCAGCAGCGTTCAGGGGGGGACTGAAGCTTTCTTT | CASSVQGGTEAFF
TRBJ1-2 | - | - | TRBV28 | TGTGCCAGCATTTCAGGGGAGACCGTTTTTGGCTACACCTTC | CASISGETVFGYTF
TRBJ2-2 | TRBD2 | - | TRBV5-4 | TGTGCCAGCAGCTTGGGACTAGCGGGAAGGGCGAACACCGGGGAGCTGTTTTTT | CASSLGLAGRANTGELFF
TRBJ2-5 | - | - | TRBV5-1 | TGCGCCAGCAGGAGCAATGCCGGAGAGACCCAGTACTTC | CASRSNAGETQYF
TRBJ2-1 | TRBD2 | - | TRBV7-3 | TGTGCCAGCAGCTTGGGTGTAGCGGGAAGCGAGCAGTTCTTC | CASSLGVAGSEQFF